This T cell receptor beta chain was found in a study of T cell repertoires in cytomegalovirus infection. Study in general: It was the public TCR beta signatures that indicated both CMV infection and matching HLA type.

MiXCR, run by TCRdb on the reads, gives a single entry per CDR3 protein. The sample contains under 250,000 distinct CDR3 sequences, 9% to 15% of which appear only once. Comment on this clonotype: Its specificity is not known.

Germline V gene lookup returns CDR1 SGHDN and CDR2 FVKESK. V was clipped by 0 bases and J by 8 bases, with 10 bases between them. The CDR3 runs to 13 residues. Overall study findings and caveats: Ex vivo, HLA-C-restricted CMV-specific TCR beta clonotypes prevailed over the rest of the response.

The sample taken for sequencing was PBMCs. The chain is built from TRBV14 and TRBJ1-2; D unclear. This clonotype was obtained from a human donor in good health (CMV status not recorded). Some clones in this sample may be carry-over from other donors' samples. The CDR3 sequence: CASSQESWRGYTF. CDR3 sequence (DNA): TGTGCCAGCAGCCAAGAGTCCTGGAGAGGCTACACCTTC.